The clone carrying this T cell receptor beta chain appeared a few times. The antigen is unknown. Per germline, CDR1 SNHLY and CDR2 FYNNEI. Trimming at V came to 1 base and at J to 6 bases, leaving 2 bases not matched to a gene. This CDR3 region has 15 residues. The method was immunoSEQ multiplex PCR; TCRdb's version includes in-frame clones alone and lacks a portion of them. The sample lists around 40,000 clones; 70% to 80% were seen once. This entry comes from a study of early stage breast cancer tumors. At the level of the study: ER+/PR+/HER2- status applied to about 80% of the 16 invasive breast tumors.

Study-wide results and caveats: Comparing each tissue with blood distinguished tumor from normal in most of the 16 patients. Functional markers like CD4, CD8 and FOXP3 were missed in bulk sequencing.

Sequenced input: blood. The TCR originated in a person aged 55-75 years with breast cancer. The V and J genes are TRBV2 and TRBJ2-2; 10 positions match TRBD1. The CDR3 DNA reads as TGTGCCAGCAGTGAAGTGGACAGGGGGTCCGGGGAGCTGTTTTTT. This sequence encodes CASSEVDRGSGELFF.